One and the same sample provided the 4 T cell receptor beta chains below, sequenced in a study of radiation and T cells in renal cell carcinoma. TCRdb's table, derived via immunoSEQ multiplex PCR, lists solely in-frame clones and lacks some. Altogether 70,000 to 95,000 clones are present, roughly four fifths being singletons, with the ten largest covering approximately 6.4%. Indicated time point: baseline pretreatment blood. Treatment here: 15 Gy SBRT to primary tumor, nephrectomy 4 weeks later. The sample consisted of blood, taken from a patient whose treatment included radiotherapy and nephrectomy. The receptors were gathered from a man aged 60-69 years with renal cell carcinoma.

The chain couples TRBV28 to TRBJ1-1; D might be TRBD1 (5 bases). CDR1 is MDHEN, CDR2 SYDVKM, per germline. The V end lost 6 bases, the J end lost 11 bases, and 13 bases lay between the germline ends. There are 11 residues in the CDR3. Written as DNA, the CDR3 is TGTGCCAGCAGATCCGGGACCGGGGCTTTCTTT. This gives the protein CASRSGTGAFF. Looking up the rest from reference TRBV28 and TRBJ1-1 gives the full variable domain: DVKVTQSSRYLVKRTGEKVFLECVQDMDHENMFWYRQDPGLGLRLIYFSYDVKMKEKGDIPEGYSVSREKKERFSLILESASTNQTSMYLCASRSGTGAFFGQGTRLTVV.

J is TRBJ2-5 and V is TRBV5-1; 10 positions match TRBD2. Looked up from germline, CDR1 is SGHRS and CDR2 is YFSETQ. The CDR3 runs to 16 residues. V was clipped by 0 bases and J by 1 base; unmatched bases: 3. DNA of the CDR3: TGCGCCAGCAGCTTGGCCCCTAGCGGGAGCCAAGAGACCCAGTACTTC. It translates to CASSLAPSGSQETQYF.

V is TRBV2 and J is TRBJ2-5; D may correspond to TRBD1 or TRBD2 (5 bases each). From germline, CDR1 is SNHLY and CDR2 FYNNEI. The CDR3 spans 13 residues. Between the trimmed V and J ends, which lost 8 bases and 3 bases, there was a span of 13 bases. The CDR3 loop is CASSYGTEETQYF. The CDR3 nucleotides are TGTGCCAGCTCGTACGGGACGGAAGAGACCCAGTACTTC. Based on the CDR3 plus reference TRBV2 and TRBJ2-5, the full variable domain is EPEVTQTPSHQVTQMGQEVILRCVPISNHLYFYWYRQILGQKVEFLVSFYNNEISEKSEIFDDQFSVERPDGSNFTLKIRSTKLEDSAMYFCASSYGTEETQYFGPGTRLLVL.

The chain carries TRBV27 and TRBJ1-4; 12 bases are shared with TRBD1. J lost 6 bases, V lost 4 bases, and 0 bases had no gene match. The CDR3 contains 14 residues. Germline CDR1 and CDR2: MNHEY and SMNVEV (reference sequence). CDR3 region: CASSWDRGHEKLFF. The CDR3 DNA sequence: TGTGCCAGCAGTTGGGACAGGGGGCATGAAAAACTGTTTTTT.